This TCR beta chain was retrieved from a study of post-analysis software for immune sequencing data. Trimming removed 1 base at V and 4 bases at J, with 11 bases between. The CDR3 covers 15 residues. Per the germline V gene, CDR1 is SGHTA and CDR2 is FQGTGA. Study-wide results and caveats: The five TRBV segments detected at higher frequency in patients than in controls included TRBV5-6, TRBV5-1 and TRBV20-1.

TCR beta cDNA libraries included unique molecular identifiers. TCRdb called the PCR reads again in MiXCR, with one record for every CDR3 protein. The table has about 770,000 distinct CDR3 sequences, just over 45% seen once. As for this clonotype: Its cognate antigen is unknown.

This chain links TRBV7-3 with TRBJ2-1; the D is unclear. Sequenced input: blood. The TCR originated in a girl aged 5-17 years with multiple sclerosis. CDR3 DNA: TGTGCCAGCAGCTTAATAGCCAGCGAGTACAATGAGCAGTTCTTC. Translation: CASSLIASEYNEQFF. The whole variable domain, filled in from reference TRBV7-3 and TRBJ2-1, reads GAGVSQTPSNKVTEKGKYVELRCDPISGHTALYWYRQSLGQGPEFLIYFQGTGAADDSGLPNDRFFAVRPEGSVSTLKIQRTERGDSAVYLCASSLIASEYNEQFFGPGTRLTVL.